This is a list of T cell receptor beta chains from one sample in a study of cytomegalovirus exposure and HLA in healthy donors. Libraries were prepared by immunoSEQ multiplex PCR; TCRdb keeps only in-frame clonotypes and omits some of them. In the table there are about 99,000 clones, roughly 80% of which are singletons. The sequencing input was PBMCs. These receptors were taken from a man aged 40-50 years in good health and CMV-seronegative. Both conserved end residues are part of each CDR3. Each record gives: J gene, clone size, V gene, D gene, CDR3 protein, CDR3 DNA. The D gene is left open where the match is weak. The size of a clone is reported for some rows only, either as once, few or many, or as a class for expanded clones.

TRBJ1-2 . TRBV4-1 . CASSQEAESGYTF TGCGCCAGCAGCCAAGAAGCGGAAAGTGGCTACACCTTC
TRBJ1-3 . TRBV28 . CASVGGTGNTIYF TGTGCCAGCGTGGGAGGAACTGGAAACACCATATATTTT
TRBJ2-7 . TRBV28 . CASSLQGTLTYEQYF TGTGCCAGCAGTTTACAAGGGACACTAACCTACGAGCAGTACTTC
TRBJ2-2 . TRBV7-9 TRBD1 CASSSARTGGSGGELFF TGTGCCAGCAGCTCAGCGAGGACAGGGGGATCGGGCGGGGAGCTGTTTTTT
TRBJ2-1 . TRBV15 TRBD2 CATSRDKSSSGYNEQFF TGTGCCACCAGCAGAGATAAGTCGTCTAGCGGGTACAATGAGCAGTTCTTC
TRBJ2-7 once TRBV6-5 TRBD1 CASSRDRVPSYEQYF TGTGCCAGCAGTCGTGACAGGGTGCCCTCCTACGAGCAGTACTTC
TRBJ2-2 . TRBV7-3 TRBD2 CASSPSGGRELFF TGTGCCAGCAGCCCAAGCGGGGGCAGGGAGCTGTTTTTT
TRBJ1-2 . TRBV6-1 TRBD1 CASSMGQNYGYTF TGTGCCAGCAGTATGGGACAGAACTATGGCTACACCTTC
TRBJ2-2 few TRBV19 TRBD1 CASSIGDRGPGELFF TGTGCCAGTAGTATAGGTGACAGGGGCCCCGGGGAGCTGTTTTTT
TRBJ1-1 . TRBV6-1 TRBD1 CASSARTGSNTEAFF TGTGCCAGCAGTGCCCGGACAGGGTCTAACACTGAAGCTTTCTTT
TRBJ1-2 once TRBV28 TRBD1 CASSQGQPSYGYTF TGTGCCAGCAGCCAGGGACAGCCCAGCTATGGCTACACCTTC
TRBJ2-1 few TRBV7-8 TRBD2 CASSLARIGLADEQFF TGTGCCAGCAGCTTAGCCCGGATTGGACTAGCGGACGAGCAGTTCTTC
TRBJ2-1 few TRBV5-1 TRBD2 CASSSGGGGYNEQFF TGCGCCAGCAGCTCGGGGGGCGGGGGGTACAATGAGCAGTTCTTC
TRBJ2-3 . TRBV7-8 TRBD1 CASSSGQGTDTQYF TGTGCCAGCAGCTCTGGACAGGGCACAGATACGCAGTATTTT
TRBJ2-7 . TRBV10-3 . CAISESKGQGSYEQYF TGTGCCATCAGTGAGTCGAAGGGTCAGGGCTCCTACGAGCAGTACTTC
TRBJ1-2 few TRBV2 . CASSGTEKNYGYTF TGTGCCAGCAGTGGGACAGAGAAAAACTATGGCTACACCTTC
TRBJ1-3 once TRBV28 . CASWDSSLGNTIYF TGTGCCTCCTGGGACTCCTCGCTCGGGAACACCATATATTTT
TRBJ1-1 . TRBV7-8 . CASSFSFARMNTEAFF TGTGCCAGCAGCTTCTCTTTTGCCAGGATGAACACTGAAGCTTTCTTT
TRBJ1-5 . TRBV27 TRBD1 CASSLGQGNQPQHF TGTGCCAGCAGTTTGGGACAGGGCAATCAGCCCCAGCATTTT
TRBJ2-7 . TRBV19 TRBD2 CASSISSGSWYEQYF TGTGCCAGTAGTATCTCTAGCGGGAGTTGGTACGAGCAGTACTTC
TRBJ1-2 . TRBV6-5 . CASGYWGGGYTF TGTGCCAGCGGCTACTGGGGGGGAGGCTACACCTTC
TRBJ1-2 . TRBV6-4 TRBD1 CASSSGGIGYTF TGTGCCAGCAGCTCAGGGGGCATTGGCTACACCTTC
TRBJ2-3 . TRBV6-4 . CASSVGASTDTQYF TGTGCCAGCAGTGTGGGGGCCTCCACAGATACGCAGTATTTT
TRBJ2-1 . TRBV19 TRBD2 CASSKLAEYNEQFF TGTGCCAGTAGTAAACTAGCGGAGTACAATGAGCAGTTCTTC
TRBJ2-7 . TRBV4-1 TRBD1 CASSQPGQAYEQYF TGCGCCAGCAGCCAACCGGGACAGGCCTACGAGCAGTACTTC
TRBJ1-2 . TRBV30 . CAWSVWREGNYGYTF TGTGCCTGGAGTGTTTGGCGGGAGGGTAATTATGGCTACACCTTC
TRBJ2-1 . TRBV10-1 . CASSESSEGNEQFF TGCGCCAGCAGTGAGTCGTCGGAGGGGAATGAGCAGTTCTTC
TRBJ2-1 . TRBV27 TRBD2 CASHSGNLDEQFF TGTGCCAGCCACAGCGGGAATTTGGATGAGCAGTTCTTC
TRBJ1-1 . TRBV15 . CATSRDVEGGLAFF TGTGCCACCAGCAGAGATGTAGAAGGGGGTTTAGCTTTCTTT
TRBJ1-5 . TRBV28 TRBD1 CASSSGQGAVLPQHF TGTGCCAGCAGCTCCGGACAGGGGGCTGTATTGCCCCAGCATTTT
TRBJ1-2 few TRBV7-9 TRBD1 CASTQGDYGYTF TGTGCCAGCACACAGGGGGACTATGGCTACACCTTC